A single sample gave rise to the 8 T cell receptor beta chains below, sequenced in a study of vaccination and CD4 T cells after COVID-19. MiXCR was run by TCRdb on the PCR reads, yielding one entry per CDR3 protein. The repertoire holds 35,000 to 45,000 distinct CDR3 sequences, with 35% to 45% as singletons. The time point: late sampling 161 to 241 days after vaccination in a few convalescent patients. The sample here was CD4+ T cells from blood, taken about 7 months after SARS-CoV-2 vaccination. Receptors were obtained from a human donor who had recovered from COVID-19.

The rearrangement joins TRBV29-1 to TRBJ1-1; weak D call: TRBD1 (5 bases). This CDR3 region has 21 residues. Per the germline V gene, CDR1 is SQVTM and CDR2 is ANQGSEA. Between the trimmed V and J ends, which lost 0 bases and 0 bases, there was a span of 29 bases. This chain's CDR3 is CSVEDPPRPPRALFMNTEAFF. For the CDR3, the DNA is TGCAGCGTTGAAGATCCTCCGAGGCCGCCCAGGGCCCTTTTCATGAACACTGAAGCTTTCTTT.

The chain combines TRBV2 with TRBJ2-6; D may be TRBD1 (6 bases). Germline V gene sequence: CDR1 SNHLY, CDR2 FYNNEI. V was pared by 1 base and J by 2 bases, with 9 bases between. The CDR3 is 16 amino acids. CDR3 DNA sequence: TGTGCCAGCAGTGAAGGGGGGCTCACTGGGGCCAACGTCCTGACTTTC. Amino acids: CASSEGGLTGANVLTF. The whole variable domain, filled in from reference TRBV2 and TRBJ2-6, reads EPEVTQTPSHQVTQMGQEVILRCVPISNHLYFYWYRQILGQKVEFLVSFYNNEISEKSEIFDDQFSVERPDGSNFTLKIRSTKLEDSAMYFCASSEGGLTGANVLTFGAGSRLTVL.

This clonotype came up a few times. The chain is built from TRBV20-1 and TRBJ2-2; D might be TRBD2 (6 bases). Trimming cost V 0 bases and J 3 bases, with 14 bases left between them. Per germline, CDR1 DFQATT and CDR2 SNEGSKA (reference sequence). The CDR3 length is 16 residues. The CDR3 is CSARDPRGGDTGELFF. CDR3 DNA: TGCAGTGCTAGAGATCCCCGGGGCGGGGACACCGGGGAGCTGTTTTTT.

This clonotype was picked up a small number of times. The V call is TRBV11-3, the J call TRBJ2-1; D could derive from TRBD1 or TRBD2 (5 bases each). Germline assignment: CDR1 SGHNT and CDR2 YENEEA. The CDR3 loop spans 16 amino acids. Trimming removed 1 base from V and 0 bases from J, with 10 bases in between. DNA of the CDR3: TGTGCCAGCAGCTTAGCTGGGGGAGTCTCCTACAATGAGCAGTTCTTC. This codes for CASSLAGGVSYNEQFF.

This clonotype was found a few times. This chain joins TRBV15 and TRBJ2-5; D is perhaps TRBD1 (6 bases). The V gene lost 4 bases and the J gene lost 1 base, with 13 bases spanning the gap. This CDR3 has 15 amino acids. CDR1 is LNHNV and CDR2 is YYDKDF in the germline V gene (reference sequence). In nucleotides, the CDR3 is TGTGCCACCAGCATTTCCGGGACAAGCCAAGAGACCCAGTACTTC. Translated: CATSISGTSQETQYF.

The rearrangement uses TRBV20-1 and TRBJ2-1, with a possible D match to TRBD2 (6 bases). The V gene's germline CDR1 is DFQATT and CDR2 SNEGSKA (reference sequence). This CDR3 comprises 12 residues. Trimming took 1 base from V and 15 from J, leaving 16 bases between them. The DNA of the CDR3 is TGCAGTGCTAGAGGTGGGGGGAGGCCCCCGTTCTTC. Its translation: CSARGGGRPPFF.

This clonotype appeared a few times. The chain is built from TRBV6-4 and TRBJ2-1; 13 bases fit TRBD2. The CDR3 consists of 14 residues. Trimming removed 4 bases from V and 6 bases from J; junction bases left unmatched: 0. CDR1 and CDR2 (germline): MRHNA, SNTAGT. The CDR3 DNA sequence: TGTGCCAGCAGTGGGACTAGCGGGAGCAATGAGCAGTTCTTC. It yields the protein CASSGTSGSNEQFF.

The V and J genes are TRBV27 and TRBJ2-3; D uncertain. CDR3 length equals 14 residues. With 1 base removed from V and 2 bases from J, the gap between germline ends came to 7 bases. CDR1 and CDR2 (germline): MNHEY, SMNVEV (reference sequence). Written as DNA, the CDR3 is TGTGCCAGCAGTTTATGGATCGACACAGATACGCAGTATTTT. Translating gives CASSLWIDTDTQYF.